Reported below is one TCR beta chain. TCRdb keeps only in-frame clones here, not all; method: immunoSEQ multiplex PCR. This sample has roughly 51,000 clones, with roughly 85% found just once. This sample was taken from a study of glioma-infiltrating T cells after dendritic cell vaccination. Across the study: Samples are from glioblastoma patients in Phase I and II dendritic cell vaccine trials.

V lost 0 bases and J 5 bases, leaving 10 bases between the germline ends. The length of the CDR3 is 15 residues. Germline CDR1 LGHNA, CDR2 YNFKEQ. All glioblastoma patients lacked an isocitrate dehydrogenase mutation. This sequence originates from a human donor with glioblastoma. This chain uses TRBV4-2 with TRBJ1-4, with D uncertain. Sample: blood, taken before dendritic cell vaccination. In DNA form, the CDR3 reads TGTGCCAGCAGCCAAGATGGGCAGACCAATGAAAAACTGTTTTTT. Amino acids: CASSQDGQTNEKLFF.